These 18 T cell receptor beta chains originate from one sample sequenced in a study of blood T cell repertoires in COVID-19. This table comes from immunoSEQ multiplex PCR, and its TCRdb copy is limited to in-frame clones, with some not included. The sample holds about 440,000 clones, around 90% seen once. Sample: PBMCs or T cells enriched from blood (not recorded which). These receptors were collected from a woman aged 18 to 35 with acute COVID-19.

V and J are TRBV7-9 and TRBJ1-2, with D possibly matching TRBD1 (6 bases). Germline CDR1 SEHNR, CDR2 FQNEAQ (reference sequence). The length of the CDR3 is 16 residues. Trimming shortened V by 5 bases and J by 4 bases, and 20 bases separated the two germline ends. The CDR3 nucleotides are TGTGCCAGCAGCCCGGGGTGGCGGGGGCCCCTCTATGGCTACACCTTC. The encoded protein is CASSPGWRGPLYGYTF.

The rearrangement links TRBV7-8 to TRBJ1-5; a weak D match, TRBD1 (5 bases). The V gene lost 5 bases and the J gene lost 0 bases, with 11 bases spanning the gap. This CDR3 has 15 amino acids. Germline lookup yields CDR1 SGHVS and CDR2 FQNEAQ. Written as DNA, the CDR3 is TGTGCCAGCAGCCTCACCGGGGGTAGCAATCAGCCCCAGCATTTT. Translating gives CASSLTGGSNQPQHF. Full variable domain (outside the CDR3, taken from reference TRBV7-8 and TRBJ1-5): GAGVSQSPRYKVAKRGQDVALRCDPISGHVSLFWYQQALGQGPEFLTYFQNEAQLDKSGLPSDRFFAERPEGSVSTLKIQRTQQEDSAVYLCASSLTGGSNQPQHFGDGTRLSIL.

The rearrangement uses TRBV2 and TRBJ1-2; a weak D match, TRBD1 (6 bases). V gave up 5 bases and J gave up 0 bases, with 10 bases separating them. Germline-derived CDR1 and CDR2 are SNHLY and FYNNEI. CDR3 length: 14 amino acids. CDR3 sequence reads: CASSMDRTNYGYTF. For the CDR3, the DNA is TGTGCCAGCAGTATGGACAGAACTAACTATGGCTACACCTTC.

The J gene is TRBJ2-2, the V gene TRBV29-1; 10 bases agree with TRBD1. CDR1 and CDR2 from the germline V gene are SQVTM and ANQGSEA. J gave up 6 bases and V 7 bases, and 5 bases lay outside the gene matches. This CDR3 has 13 residues. The CDR3: CSAGTGVSGELFF. As DNA, the CDR3 is TGCAGCGCCGGGACAGGGGTGTCCGGGGAGCTGTTTTTT.

The V and J genes are TRBV2 and TRBJ1-2; D gene unclear. This CDR3 contains 14 residues. With 8 bases removed from V and 5 bases from J, the gap between germline ends came to 18 bases. CDR1 SNHLY and CDR2 FYNNEI come from the germline V gene. CDR3 protein: CASDLSEQPYGYTF. Here the CDR3 DNA reads TGTGCCAGCGATCTTAGCGAACAGCCTTATGGCTACACCTTC. The full variable domain, with the rest looked up from reference TRBV2 and TRBJ1-2, is EPEVTQTPSHQVTQMGQEVILRCVPISNHLYFYWYRQILGQKVEFLVSFYNNEISEKSEIFDDQFSVERPDGSNFTLKIRSTKLEDSAMYFCASDLSEQPYGYTFGSGTRLTVV.

CDR3: CASSFLMNTEAFF. Written as DNA, the CDR3 is TGTGCCAGCAGTTTTTTAATGAACACTGAAGCTTTCTTT. The J gene is TRBJ1-1, the V gene TRBV28; D is unresolved. Between the trimmed V and J ends, which lost 3 bases and 0 bases, there was a span of 5 bases. The CDR3 consists of 13 residues. Germline V gives CDR1 MDHEN, CDR2 SYDVKM.

The J gene is TRBJ1-4, the V gene TRBV7-8; 9 positions agree with TRBD1. In germline, CDR1 is SGHVS, CDR2 FQNEAQ. J was trimmed by 5 bases and V by 2 bases; bases with no gene match: 3. CDR3 length equals 15 residues. DNA of the CDR3: TGTGCCAGCAGCTTAACGGGACAGGGAAATGAAAAACTGTTTTTT. Amino acid sequence: CASSLTGQGNEKLFF.

This clone showed up just a few times. The genes are TRBV9 and TRBJ2-7, with D possibly being TRBD2 (6 bases). In germline, CDR1 is SGDLS, CDR2 YYNGEE. The V end lost 4 bases, the J end lost 7 bases, and 15 bases lay between the germline ends. CDR3 length: 13 amino acids. Written as DNA, the CDR3 is TGTGCCAGCAGCAAAGAAGGAGGGCGGGAGCAGTACTTC. Protein product: CASSKEGGREQYF.

This clone was counted a single time. V is TRBV5-4 and J is TRBJ2-3; tentatively, D is TRBD2 (5 bases). The ends were cut back, 7 bases at V and 0 bases at J, with 15 bases in the middle. Germline V gene data show CDR1 as SGHNT and CDR2 as YYREEE (reference sequence). The CDR3 loop spans 15 amino acids. The CDR3 is CASSPMEASTDTQYF. DNA for the CDR3: TGTGCCAGCTCCCCAATGGAGGCAAGCACAGATACGCAGTATTTT.

V gene TRBV4-3 combines with J gene TRBJ1-1; maybe TRBD1 (6 bases). Looked up from germline, CDR1 is LGHNA and CDR2 is YSLEER. The CDR3 sequence is 17 residues long. V was cut by 1 base and J by 4 bases, with 19 bases left in between. The CDR3 here is CASSQVGPRTVTTEAFF. The DNA of the CDR3 is TGCGCCAGCAGCCAAGTGGGCCCGAGGACAGTAACCACTGAAGCTTTCTTT.

The J gene is TRBJ2-2, the V gene TRBV9, with 7 bases aligning to TRBD2. Trimming at V came to 4 bases and at J to 8 bases, leaving 8 bases not matched to a gene. The germline gives CDR1 SGDLS, CDR2 YYNGEE. The CDR3 extends over 14 amino acids. The CDR3 reads CASSPVASGGELFF. The CDR3 nucleotides read TGTGCCAGCAGCCCGGTCGCTAGCGGAGGGGAGCTGTTTTTT.

This clone was observed a handful of times. The chain has TRBV2 and TRBJ2-7; TRBD2 aligns across 11 bases. CDR1 and CDR2 from the germline V gene are SNHLY and FYNNEI. CDR3 length: 14 residues. The ends lost 7 bases at V and 0 bases at J; junction bases unmatched: 2. This chain's CDR3 is CASKTSGTSYEQYF. CDR3 bases: TGTGCCAGCAAGACTAGCGGGACCTCCTACGAGCAGTACTTC.

CDR3 amino acids: CATSDIAEDTDTQYF. As DNA, the CDR3 is TGTGCCACCAGTGATATTGCGGAAGACACAGATACGCAGTATTTT. The chain is built from TRBV24-1 and TRBJ2-3; D remains ambiguous. The CDR3 length is 15 residues. V lost 3 bases and J 2 bases, leaving 11 bases between the germline ends. CDR1 is KGHDR and CDR2 is SFDVKD in the germline V gene.

This clone was counted a few times. V usage is TRBV7-2 and J usage is TRBJ2-2; possible D gene TRBD2, 6 bases. V lost 0 bases and J lost 4, with 9 bases in between. CDR1 and CDR2 (germline): SGHTA, FQGNSA. The CDR3 runs 15 residues. The CDR3: CASSLAGGITGELFF. The CDR3 DNA follows: TGTGCCAGCAGCTTAGCGGGAGGTATCACCGGGGAGCTGTTTTTT.

This clone came up once. The chain is built from TRBV30 and TRBJ2-1; 7 bases are shared with TRBD2. V was clipped by 3 bases and J by 4 bases; unmatched bases: 9. The CDR3 loop spans 15 amino acids. CDR1 and CDR2 (germline): GTSNPN, SVGIG (reference sequence). The CDR3 DNA reads as TGTGCCTGGAGGGGACGAAGCGGGAAGTACAATGAGCAGTTCTTC. It yields the protein CAWRGRSGKYNEQFF.

The chain combines TRBV7-8 with TRBJ2-1, with 11 bases aligning to TRBD2. CDR3 length equals 17 residues. From germline, CDR1 is SGHVS and CDR2 FQNEAQ. Trimming took 4 bases from V and 7 from J; bases not matched to a gene: 12. The CDR3 loop reads CASSSDLAGGAWNEQFF. DNA for the CDR3: TGTGCCAGCAGCTCAGACCTAGCGGGGGGCGCCTGGAATGAGCAGTTCTTC.

The chain combines TRBV11-2 with TRBJ1-1; 9 positions agree with TRBD1. Germline V CDR1 and CDR2: SGHAT, FQNNGV. The J segment lost 4 bases and the V segment lost 5 bases, leaving 8 bases of the junction unmatched. The CDR3 has 15 amino acids. CDR3 sequence: CASSRPGTGFTEAFF. Here the CDR3 DNA reads TGTGCCAGCAGCCGACCCGGGACAGGGTTCACTGAAGCTTTCTTT.

The rearrangement links TRBV2 to TRBJ1-1; 9 bases line up with TRBD1. This CDR3 contains 14 residues. Germline V gene lookup returns CDR1 SNHLY and CDR2 FYNNEI. The V gene end was trimmed by 7 bases and the J gene end by 1 base; junction bases not matched to a gene: 4. As DNA, the CDR3 is TGTGCCAGCAAGAAGGGACAGGGGAACACTGAAGCTTTCTTT. This gives the protein CASKKGQGNTEAFF.